This TCR beta chain appears in the sequencing data of a study of early T cells in non-severe SARS-CoV-2 infection. Each single cDNA molecule received a unique molecular identifier. Using its own MiXCR run on the 5' RACE reads, TCRdb lists one record per CDR3 protein. The sample lists approximately 28,000 distinct CDR3 sequences; 5.1% were seen once. This CDR3 comprises 15 residues. Unmatched junction bases numbered 8, after V lost 6 bases and J lost 1 base. Looked up from germline, CDR1 is SNHLY and CDR2 is FYNNEI. This receptor was taken from an adult who was a healthcare worker with PCR-confirmed SARS-CoV-2 infection or an uninfected control (not recorded which). The chain combines TRBV2 with TRBJ1-2; 7 nucleotides match TRBD1. The sample was whole blood. The CDR3 reads CASSLPGGVNYGYTF. CDR3 DNA: TGTGCCAGCAGCCTTCCAGGGGGGGTTAACTATGGCTACACCTTC.